A selection of T cell receptor beta chains follows, all from one sample in a study of control samples from healthy donors and cancer patients. Clones were sequenced by immunoSEQ multiplex PCR, and TCRdb holds only the in-frame ones, with some missing. The sample has around 120,000 clones, 80% to 90% seen once. Input material: PBMCs. All receptors derive from a woman in her forties or fifties with colorectal cancer. Both conserved end residues are part of each CDR3. A D gene is named only where the DNA matches it firmly. Clone size appears in some rows only: once, few, many, or a class for an expanded clone.

clone size	D gene	V gene	J gene	CDR3 length	CDR3 protein	CDR3 DNA
-	-	TRBV7-8	TRBJ1-5	16	CASSSWDLGSNQPQHF	TGTGCCAGCAGCTCCTGGGACCTGGGTAGCAATCAGCCCCAGCATTTT
-	-	TRBV23-1	TRBJ2-7	12	CASSQGTYEQYF	TGCGCCAGCAGTCAGGGGACCTACGAGCAGTACTTC
-	TRBD2	TRBV19	TRBJ2-7	14	CASSSGRGSYEQYF	TGTGCCAGTAGTAGCGGGAGAGGGTCCTACGAGCAGTACTTC
-	-	TRBV6-1	TRBJ2-7	14	CASSERRASYEQYF	TGTGCCAGCAGTGAACGCAGGGCGTCCTACGAGCAGTACTTC
-	-	TRBV6-5	TRBJ2-7	16	CASSYSNFPSTYEQYF	TGTGCCAGCAGTTACTCGAACTTCCCAAGTACCTACGAGCAGTACTTC
-	-	TRBV29-1	TRBJ2-3	13	CSVGRGFPDTQYF	TGCAGCGTTGGGAGGGGGTTCCCAGATACGCAGTATTTT
-	TRBD1	TRBV29-1	TRBJ2-4	14	CSVEVGQGVNIQYF	TGCAGCGTTGAAGTAGGACAGGGAGTAAACATTCAGTACTTC
-	-	TRBV9	TRBJ1-2	13	CASSGYSGGGYTF	TGTGCCAGCAGCGGGTATTCGGGCGGTGGCTACACCTTC
once	-	TRBV3-1/TRBV3-2	TRBJ2-5	14	CASSQDASVKTQYF	TGTGCCAGCAGCCAAGATGCTTCCGTGAAGACCCAGTACTTC
-	TRBD2	TRBV29-1	TRBJ2-2	14	CSAAGGGNTGELFF	TGCAGCGCCGCCGGGGGGGGAAACACCGGGGAGCTGTTTTTT
-	-	TRBV10-3	TRBJ2-2	12	CAIRGDTGELFF	TGTGCCATCAGGGGGGACACCGGGGAGCTGTTTTTT
-	TRBD2	TRBV9	TRBJ2-1	17	CASSGRGLAGVYNEQFF	TGTGCCAGCAGCGGGCGGGGACTAGCGGGAGTCTACAATGAGCAGTTCTTC